This note documents a single T cell receptor (beta chain) sequence. This CDR3 spans 16 amino acids. Germline CDR1 reads SGDLS; CDR2 reads YYNGEE. Trimming left V 5 bases short and J 4 bases short, with 18 bases between. This record belongs to a study of response to subunit inactivated influenza vaccine. TCRdb ran MiXCR on the RT-PCR reads and lists one entry per CDR3 protein. The data contain approximately 530,000 distinct CDR3 sequences, 13% of them singletons. This chain joins TRBV9 and TRBJ2-2; unclear D gene. The starting material was PBMCs from blood, obtained about 6 weeks after vaccination. This TCR derives from a man aged 50-59 years who received an inactivated influenza vaccine. The CDR3 reads CASSLAVKERTGELFF. In DNA, the CDR3 is TGTGCCAGCAGTCTCGCTGTAAAGGAACGCACCGGGGAGCTGTTTTTT.